This entry lists 2 T cell receptor beta chains sequenced from one sample in a study of blood T cell repertoires in COVID-19. TCRdb's copy holds only in-frame clones and misses some; the assay was immunoSEQ multiplex PCR. In the table there are roughly 150,000 clones, about 86% of which are singletons. Specimen: PBMCs or T cells enriched from blood (not recorded which). These receptors were collected from a man aged 50-59 years who had recovered from COVID-19.

This chain joins TRBV7-2 and TRBJ1-3; tentatively, D is TRBD1 (6 bases). The V gene lost 2 bases and the J gene lost 4 bases, with 18 bases spanning the gap. Germline lookup yields CDR1 SGHTA and CDR2 FQGNSA. The CDR3 runs to 17 residues. The CDR3 DNA reads TGTGCCAGCAGCTTAATGTTCGGCTCAGGGGCCGGAAACACCATATATTTT. Amino acid sequence: CASSLMFGSGAGNTIYF.

CDR3 coding DNA: TGTGCCAGCAGTCCTCGGGGGGCCACAGATACGCAGTATTTT. Translated, it gives CASSPRGATDTQYF. V gene TRBV6-6 combines with J gene TRBJ2-3; D perhaps matches TRBD2 (7 bases). CDR1 is MNHNY, CDR2 SVGAGI, per germline (reference sequence). The CDR3 sequence is 14 residues long. Trimming took off 5 bases at V and 2 bases at J, with 11 bases between the two ends.